This TCR beta chain came from a study of graft-versus-host responses after intestinal transplantation. Study in general: Multivisceral, liver-intestinal, or isolated intestinal grafts were transplanted into recipients. Following induction with anti-thymocyte globulin, all recipients were given tacrolimus and steroids for about 3 years.

This clone was detected a few times. Losses at the gene ends were 1 base for V and 7 bases for J; bases not matched to a gene: 11. Germline-derived CDR1 and CDR2 are SNHLY and FYNNEI. CDR3 length: 16 residues. Clones were sequenced by immunoSEQ multiplex PCR, and TCRdb holds only the in-frame ones, with some missing. The sample shows 80,000 or so clones, roughly 90% of them seen only once. This material consisted of PBMCs, taken 98 days after intestinal transplantation. This TCR derives from a human patient who received an intestinal transplant, so some T cells may come from the graft donor. V gene TRBV2 combines with J gene TRBJ2-3; 7 bases align to TRBD2. The CDR3 DNA follows: TGTGCCAGCAGTGAAGACGGTGGGAGGGCCGTGAATACGCAGTATTTT. Protein: CASSEDGGRAVNTQYF.